Sequencing of this TCR beta chain was carried out in a study of blood T cells in healthy people across ages. V shed 8 bases, J shed 8 bases, and the junction held 5 bases outside the gene matches. The CDR3 is made up of 13 amino acids. The germline V gene encodes CDR1 ENHRY and CDR2 SYGVKD. This clonotype was counted a few times. What it recognizes is unknown. Donation came from healthy Caucasian individuals in Russia who were aged 6 to 90. A J-beta primer mix and a sample-barcoded 5' primer were used in a second PCR of roughly 6 to 12 cycles. TCRdb reanalysed the 5' RACE reads using MiXCR and keeps one entry per CDR3 protein. The sample has some 690,000 distinct CDR3 sequences; roughly 20% are singletons. Study-wide results and caveats: It was held that the diversity estimates obtained from one million T cells were underestimates.

This receptor was obtained from a man in his 70s in good health. This rearrangement joins TRBV10-3 to TRBJ1-4, with TRBD1 identical over 10 bases. Specimen: blood. The CDR3 protein is CAISETGGEKLFF. CDR3 bases: TGTGCCATCTCCGAGACAGGGGGCGAAAAACTGTTTTTT.